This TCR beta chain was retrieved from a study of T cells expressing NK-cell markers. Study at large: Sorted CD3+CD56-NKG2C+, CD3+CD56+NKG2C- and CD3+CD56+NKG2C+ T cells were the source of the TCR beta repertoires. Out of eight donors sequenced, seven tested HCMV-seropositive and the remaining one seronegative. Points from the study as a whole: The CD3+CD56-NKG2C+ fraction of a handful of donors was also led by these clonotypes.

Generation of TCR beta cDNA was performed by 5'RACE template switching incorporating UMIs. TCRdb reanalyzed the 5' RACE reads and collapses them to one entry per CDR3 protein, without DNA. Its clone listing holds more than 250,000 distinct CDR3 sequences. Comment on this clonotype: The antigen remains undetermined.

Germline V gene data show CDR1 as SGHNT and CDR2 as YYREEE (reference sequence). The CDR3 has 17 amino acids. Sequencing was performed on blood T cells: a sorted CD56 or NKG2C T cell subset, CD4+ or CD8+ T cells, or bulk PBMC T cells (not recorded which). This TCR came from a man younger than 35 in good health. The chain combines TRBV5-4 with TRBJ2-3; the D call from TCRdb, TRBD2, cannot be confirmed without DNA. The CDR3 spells CASSPGLASGRADTQYF.